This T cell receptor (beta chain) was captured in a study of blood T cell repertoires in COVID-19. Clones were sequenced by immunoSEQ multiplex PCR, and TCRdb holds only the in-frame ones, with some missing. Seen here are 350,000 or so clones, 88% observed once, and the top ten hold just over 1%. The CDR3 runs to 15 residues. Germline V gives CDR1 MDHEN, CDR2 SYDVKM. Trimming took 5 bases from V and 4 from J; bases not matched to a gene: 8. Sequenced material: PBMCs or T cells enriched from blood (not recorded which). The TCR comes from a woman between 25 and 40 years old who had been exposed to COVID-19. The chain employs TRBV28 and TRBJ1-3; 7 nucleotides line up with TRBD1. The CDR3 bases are TGTGCCAGCAGTCAAAGACAGGGATCAGGAAACACCATATATTTT. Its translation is CASSQRQGSGNTIYF.